Listed below are T cell receptor beta chains from one sample, sequenced in a study of blood T cell repertoires in COVID-19. The protocol was immunoSEQ multiplex PCR, while the TCRdb copy is restricted to in-frame clones and leaves out a portion. The profile shows 80,000 to 85,000 clones, about four fifths of them singletons. The source material was peripheral blood. The receptors come from a human donor in a cohort sampled during active COVID-19. CDR3s leave out the opening cysteine and the closing phenylalanine or tryptophan. For some rows the clone size is stated as once, few or many, or as a class when expanded; others skip it.

CDR3,size,V,J
ASRRLMDMI,NA,TRBV5-6,TRBJ2-1
AIREEGANQNYGYT,NA,TRBV10-3,TRBJ1-2
ASSVGWSSEAPGELF,NA,TRBV9,TRBJ2-2
ASSLSLVSTGELF,NA,TRBV5-1,TRBJ2-2
ASRASRATNEKLF,NA,TRBV7-2,TRBJ1-4
ASSLGGTSGVDEQF,NA,TRBV5-1,TRBJ2-1
ASTSGGAYDTQY,NA,TRBV7-3,TRBJ2-3
ASGPNPGQKPTNEKLF,NA,TRBV12-5,TRBJ1-4
ASSLGQVQQY,NA,TRBV7-2,TRBJ2-7
ASSLLQTGQNDSPLH,NA,TRBV11-2,TRBJ1-6
ASSQAPGLAGGHYNEQF,NA,TRBV3-1/TRBV3-2,TRBJ2-1
ASSPEETQY,NA,TRBV18,TRBJ2-5
ASSQGVAGGPYNEQF,NA,TRBV4-1,TRBJ2-1
ASSPNAGDYGYT,NA,TRBV18,TRBJ1-2
ASSRGGSTDTQY,few,TRBV5-1,TRBJ2-3
ASSEGADSYMYGYT,NA,TRBV6-1,TRBJ1-2
ASSPRQGPPPLH,NA,TRBV2,TRBJ1-6
ASSPYKLADGTDTQY,NA,TRBV4-1,TRBJ2-3
ASSKKQGSGTDTQY,once,TRBV11-1,TRBJ2-3
ASSFAGASGTDTQY,NA,TRBV28,TRBJ2-3
SVATGVWGANYGYT,NA,TRBV29-1,TRBJ1-2
ASSKGAGGYQETQY,NA,TRBV7-2,TRBJ2-5
ASSGTYSGGGYEQY,few,TRBV27,TRBJ2-7
SVVGQPNQPQH,NA,TRBV29-1,TRBJ1-5
ASSSGVHVEKLF,NA,TRBV5-1,TRBJ1-4
ATSDPLQQGRQETQY,NA,TRBV24-1,TRBJ2-5
ASSFDRGNNSPLH,NA,TRBV9,TRBJ1-6
ASSLSAGDYGYT,once,TRBV5-5,TRBJ1-2
ASSPSRWDRKLDYTEAF,NA,TRBV7-2,TRBJ1-1
ASRPGHANTEAF,NA,TRBV6-5,TRBJ1-1
ASSPNPGYRGPSTDTQY,once,TRBV7-3,TRBJ2-3
ASSVTGGLYNEQF,NA,TRBV9,TRBJ2-1
ASSHRGSGGPTDTQY,NA,TRBV5-8,TRBJ2-3